This T cell receptor beta chain was recovered during a study of CD8 T cells in ankylosing spondylitis. Study-level findings and limits: It appeared that ankylosing spondylitis blood was characterized by a TCR beta motif of under ten highly homologous variants. Certain motif variants had earlier been reported in reactive arthritis synovial fluid and blood. Those disease-linked clones were CD8+; they were also relatively rare in peripheral blood. Disease-linked clones were reportedly significantly enriched in matched ankylosing spondylitis synovial fluid.

This clonotype was seen more than once but under ten times. Its antigen remains unknown. The CDR3 runs to 15 residues. CDR1 and CDR2 (germline): SGHTA, FQGNSA. Losses at the gene ends were 1 base for V and 4 bases for J; bases not matched to a gene: 4. Quantitative 5'-RACE with molecular barcodes was used to make the TCR beta libraries. TCRdb itself ran the 5' RACE reads through MiXCR, one entry per CDR3 protein. The table includes tens of thousands of distinct CDR3 sequences, approximately 9.6% detected once. The clonotype was recovered from a male donor with ankylosing spondylitis. This rearrangement joins TRBV7-2 to TRBJ2-1; 7 nucleotides agree with TRBD1. Sequencing input: blood, either unsorted or a sorted T cell fraction (not recorded which). The CDR3 sequence is CASSLELGQYNEQFF. The DNA of the CDR3 is TGTGCCAGCAGCTTAGAGTTGGGACAGTACAATGAGCAGTTCTTC.